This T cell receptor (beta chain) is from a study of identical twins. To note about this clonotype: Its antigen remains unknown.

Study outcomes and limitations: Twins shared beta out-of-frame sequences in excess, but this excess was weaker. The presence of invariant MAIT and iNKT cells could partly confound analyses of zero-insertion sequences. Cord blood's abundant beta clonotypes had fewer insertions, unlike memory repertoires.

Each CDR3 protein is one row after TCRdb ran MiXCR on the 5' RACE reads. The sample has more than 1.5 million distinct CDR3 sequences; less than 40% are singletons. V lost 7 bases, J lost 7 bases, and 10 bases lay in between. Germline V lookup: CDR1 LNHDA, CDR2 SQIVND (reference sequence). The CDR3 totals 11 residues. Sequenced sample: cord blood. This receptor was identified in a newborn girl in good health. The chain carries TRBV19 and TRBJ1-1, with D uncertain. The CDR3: CASTFGDEAFF. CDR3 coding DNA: TGTGCCAGTACGTTCGGGGATGAAGCTTTCTTT.